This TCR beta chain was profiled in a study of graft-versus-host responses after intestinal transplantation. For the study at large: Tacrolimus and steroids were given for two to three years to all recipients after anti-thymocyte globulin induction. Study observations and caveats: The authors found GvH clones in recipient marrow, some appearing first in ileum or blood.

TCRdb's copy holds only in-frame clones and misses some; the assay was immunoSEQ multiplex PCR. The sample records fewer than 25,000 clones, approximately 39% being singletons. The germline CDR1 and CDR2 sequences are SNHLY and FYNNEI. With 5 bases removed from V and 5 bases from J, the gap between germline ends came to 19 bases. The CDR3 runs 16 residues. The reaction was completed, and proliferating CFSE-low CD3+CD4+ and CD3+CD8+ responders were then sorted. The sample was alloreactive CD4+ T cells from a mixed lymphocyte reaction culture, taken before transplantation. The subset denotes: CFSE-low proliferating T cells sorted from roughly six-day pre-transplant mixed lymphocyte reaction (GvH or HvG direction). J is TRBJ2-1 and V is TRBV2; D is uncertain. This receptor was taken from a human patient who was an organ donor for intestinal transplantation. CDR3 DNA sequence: TGTGCCAGCAGTCTAACCGGGCCCTCGTCCAACAATGAGCAGTTCTTC. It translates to CASSLTGPSSNNEQFF.